These 14 T cell receptor beta chains originate from one sample sequenced in a study of cytomegalovirus exposure and HLA in healthy donors. The study ran its PCR with 60 Vbeta and 13 Jbeta primers. Some clones are missing from TCRdb's copy, which holds only in-frame ones; the method was immunoSEQ multiplex PCR. Of over 20,000 clones detected, approximately 70% appear once; the ten largest clones hold roughly 4%. Material for sequencing was PBMCs. The receptors derive from a woman between 50 and 59 years old in good health and CMV-seronegative.

The chain joins TRBV4-2 to TRBJ1-2; 8 positions agree with TRBD1. This CDR3 is 15 amino acids long. Germline V CDR1 and CDR2: LGHNA, YNFKEQ. With V trimmed by 2 bases and J by 10 bases, 12 bases remained unmatched. CDR3 protein: CASSQQTPGTGPYTF. As DNA, the CDR3 is TGTGCCAGCAGCCAACAGACTCCCGGGACAGGCCCCTACACCTTC.

V is TRBV7-9 and J is TRBJ1-4, with D hard to call. The V gene lost 5 bases and the J gene lost 3 bases, with 10 bases spanning the gap. This CDR3 contains 14 residues. CDR1 SEHNR and CDR2 FQNEAQ come from the germline V gene (reference sequence). The CDR3 protein is CASSPLSSNEKLFF. CDR3 DNA sequence: TGTGCCAGCAGCCCTCTTAGTTCTAATGAAAAACTGTTTTTT.

J is TRBJ1-5 and V is TRBV9; TRBD1 is a possible D gene (5 bases). The CDR3 covers 15 residues. The germline gives CDR1 SGDLS, CDR2 YYNGEE. V was trimmed by 4 bases and J by 0 bases, leaving 11 bases between them. The CDR3 loop is CASSPLGDSNQPQHF. DNA for the CDR3: TGTGCCAGCAGCCCCTTAGGGGATAGCAATCAGCCCCAGCATTTT. Supplemented by reference TRBV9 and TRBJ1-5, the full variable domain reads DSGVTQTPKHLITATGQRVTLRCSPRSGDLSVYWYQQSLDQGLQFLIQYYNGEERAKGNILERFSAQQFPDLHSELNLSSLELGDSALYFCASSPLGDSNQPQHFGDGTRLSIL.

The gene calls are TRBV5-1 and TRBJ2-2; D is possibly TRBD2 (7 bases). The CDR3 totals 12 residues. The V end was cut by 5 bases, the J end by 9 bases, with 11 bases between. Germline V gene sequence: CDR1 SGHRS, CDR2 YFSETQ. The CDR3 protein is CASRRGGRELFF. The CDR3 DNA reads TGCGCCAGCAGGAGGGGGGGCCGGGAGCTGTTTTTT. Together with reference TRBV5-1 and TRBJ2-2, the CDR3 gives the full variable domain: KAGVTQTPRYLIKTRGQQVTLSCSPISGHRSVSWYQQTPGQGLQFLFEYFSETQRNKGNFPGRFSGRQFSNSRSEMNVSTLELGDSALYLCASRRGGRELFFGEGSRLTVL.

A single count supports this clone. DNA for the CDR3: TGTGCCAGCAGTTACTCCGGACAGGAAGCTTTCTTT. The encoded protein is CASSYSGQEAFF. This rearrangement joins TRBV6-5 to TRBJ1-1; D is possibly TRBD1 (6 bases). The V and J ends lost 0 bases and 8 bases respectively, with 7 bases between them. Per germline, CDR1 MNHEY and CDR2 SVGAGI. The CDR3 extends over 12 amino acids.

This chain uses TRBV20-1 with TRBJ1-2; no clear D gene. Germline assignment: CDR1 DFQATT and CDR2 SNEGSKA (reference sequence). V was cut by 1 base and J by 4 bases, with 4 bases left in between. The CDR3 has 11 amino acids. The CDR3 loop is CSARVSYGYTF. Here the CDR3 DNA reads TGCAGTGCTAGAGTCAGCTATGGCTACACCTTC.

This clone is termed medium-sized. The chain couples TRBV5-4 to TRBJ2-7, with a weak D call TRBD1 (5 bases). V was trimmed by 2 bases and J by 3 bases, leaving 9 bases between them. The CDR3 length is 13 residues. Germline V lookup: CDR1 SGHNT, CDR2 YYREEE (reference sequence). The CDR3 DNA sequence: TGTGCCAGCAGCTTTGGCGGACACTACGAGCAGTACTTC. It encodes CASSFGGHYEQYF.

The V and J genes are TRBV5-6 and TRBJ1-2; possible D gene TRBD1, 6 bases. The CDR3 has 12 residues. Germline-derived CDR1 and CDR2 are SGHDT and YYEEEE. V lost 4 bases and J lost 8, with 12 bases in between. CDR3 region: CASSITGNGYTF. In DNA form, the CDR3 reads TGTGCCAGCAGCATTACAGGGAACGGCTACACCTTC.

V is TRBV18 and J is TRBJ2-1, with D possibly matching TRBD2 (6 bases). V dropped 4 bases and J dropped 7 bases, with 14 bases sitting between them. The CDR3 consists of 14 residues. Germline V gives CDR1 KGHSH, CDR2 LQKENI. CDR3 amino acids: CASSQLQGGNEQFF. The CDR3 coding sequence is TGTGCCAGCTCACAACTTCAGGGAGGTAATGAGCAGTTCTTC.

This rearrangement joins TRBV6-1 to TRBJ2-7; 9 nucleotides agree with TRBD1. This CDR3 has 15 amino acids. The germline CDR1 and CDR2 sequences are MNHNS and SASEGT. With 3 bases clipped from V and 4 bases from J, the junction kept 7 bases outside the gene matches. The CDR3 sequence: CASSDFYGTGYEQYF. The CDR3 bases are TGTGCCAGCAGTGATTTCTATGGGACAGGGTACGAGCAGTACTTC.

This clone was observed once. The CDR3 loop is CASKQGNEKLFF. The CDR3 nucleotides are TGTGCCAGCAAACAGGGTAATGAAAAACTGTTTTTT. The rearrangement joins TRBV28 to TRBJ1-4; possible D gene TRBD1, 6 bases. The CDR3 has 12 amino acids. V was shortened by 7 bases and J by 4 bases, with 7 bases between the two germline ends. Germline V lookup: CDR1 MDHEN, CDR2 SYDVKM.

This clone was counted a few times. The chain has TRBV4-1 and TRBJ1-5; 8 bases line up with TRBD1. Germline lookup yields CDR1 MGHRA and CDR2 YSYEKL. After removal of 0 bases from V and 7 bases from J, the junction contained 8 bases not matched to a gene. This CDR3 region has 16 residues. The CDR3 sequence: CASSQEGRGQGQPQHF. Written as DNA, the CDR3 is TGCGCCAGCAGCCAAGAGGGCAGGGGGCAAGGGCAGCCCCAGCATTTT.

The V and J genes are TRBV7-7 and TRBJ2-2; 7 bases match TRBD2. The CDR3 is made up of 16 amino acids. Germline assignment: CDR1 SSHAT and CDR2 FNYEAQ (reference sequence). V lost 5 bases to trimming and J lost 8 bases; unmatched junction nucleotides: 14. CDR3 loop: CASSIETSRGVGELFF. CDR3 DNA sequence: TGTGCCAGCAGCATAGAGACTAGCCGGGGCGTTGGGGAGCTGTTTTTT.

The chain couples TRBV29-1 to TRBJ2-1; 7 bases line up with TRBD1. CDR1 and CDR2 (germline): SQVTM, ANQGSEA. V gave up 4 bases and J gave up 0 bases; unmatched junction bases: 6. This CDR3 has 15 residues. For the CDR3, the DNA is TGCAGCGTTGGAGGACAGGTTCCCTCCTACAATGAGCAGTTCTTC. Amino acid sequence: CSVGGQVPSYNEQFF.